A single sample gave rise to the 6 T cell receptor beta chains below, sequenced in a study of blood T cell repertoires in COVID-19. Produced via immunoSEQ multiplex PCR; TCRdb's table is partial and in-frame only. This sample carries around 200,000 clones, 75% to 90% of them seen once, and the ten largest clones take approximately 4.8%. The sample taken for sequencing was PBMCs or T cells enriched from blood (not recorded which). Receptor source: a woman in her thirties who had been exposed to COVID-19.

The chain employs TRBV5-1 and TRBJ1-4, with D perhaps TRBD1 (5 bases). The ends were cut back, 4 bases at V and 4 bases at J, with 11 bases in the middle. Looked up from germline, CDR1 is SGHRS and CDR2 is YFSETQ. This CDR3 region has 14 residues. This CDR3 reads CASSIGGVNEKLFF. DNA for the CDR3: TGCGCCAGCAGCATCGGAGGGGTTAATGAAAAACTGTTTTTT.

The gene calls are TRBV6-5 and TRBJ1-4; a weak D match, TRBD1 (5 bases). The CDR3 consists of 14 residues. Between the trimmed V and J ends, which lost 7 bases and 6 bases, there was a span of 15 bases. Per germline, CDR1 MNHEY and CDR2 SVGAGI. The CDR3 sequence: CASTFTWGDEKLFF. CDR3 DNA: TGTGCCAGCACCTTTACTTGGGGGGATGAAAAACTGTTTTTT.

J is TRBJ1-5 and V is TRBV5-1; D remains unclear. Trimming left V 0 bases short and J 5 bases short, with 9 bases between. Germline V gives CDR1 SGHRS, CDR2 YFSETQ. CDR3 length equals 14 residues. CDR3 protein: CASSLGSLDQPQHF. CDR3 nucleotides: TGCGCCAGCAGCTTGGGCAGTCTGGATCAGCCCCAGCATTTT.

The rearrangement links TRBV11-3 to TRBJ2-7; a possible D gene is TRBD1 (5 bases). Trimming pared 1 base from V and 3 bases from J, leaving 10 bases between. The CDR3 spans 14 residues. Germline lookup yields CDR1 SGHNT and CDR2 YENEEA. CDR3 residues: CASSLVPGNYEQYF. The DNA of the CDR3 is TGTGCCAGCAGCTTAGTTCCAGGGAACTACGAGCAGTACTTC.

The chain carries TRBV3-1 (or the pseudogene TRBV3-2) and TRBJ2-7; D perhaps matches TRBD1 (6 bases). Deletions cut 6 bases from V and 0 bases from J, with 12 bases between. This CDR3 is built from 14 residues. Germline lookup yields CDR1 LGHDT and CDR2 YNNKEL (reference sequence). Here the CDR3 DNA reads TGTGCCAGCAGACCGGGGACAAACTCCTACGAGCAGTACTTC. Its protein product is CASRPGTNSYEQYF.

This clone has only one observation. V gene TRBV6-1 combines with J gene TRBJ2-3; the match to TRBD2 covers 14 bases. The CDR3 is 20 residues long. Germline V gene lookup returns CDR1 MNHNS and CDR2 SASEGT. V gave up 3 bases and J gave up 0 bases; unmatched junction bases: 11. CDR3 DNA sequence: TGTGCCAGCAGTGATAGCATGGGACTAGCGGGGGCCTCTAGCACAGATACGCAGTATTTT. Amino acid sequence: CASSDSMGLAGASSTDTQYF.